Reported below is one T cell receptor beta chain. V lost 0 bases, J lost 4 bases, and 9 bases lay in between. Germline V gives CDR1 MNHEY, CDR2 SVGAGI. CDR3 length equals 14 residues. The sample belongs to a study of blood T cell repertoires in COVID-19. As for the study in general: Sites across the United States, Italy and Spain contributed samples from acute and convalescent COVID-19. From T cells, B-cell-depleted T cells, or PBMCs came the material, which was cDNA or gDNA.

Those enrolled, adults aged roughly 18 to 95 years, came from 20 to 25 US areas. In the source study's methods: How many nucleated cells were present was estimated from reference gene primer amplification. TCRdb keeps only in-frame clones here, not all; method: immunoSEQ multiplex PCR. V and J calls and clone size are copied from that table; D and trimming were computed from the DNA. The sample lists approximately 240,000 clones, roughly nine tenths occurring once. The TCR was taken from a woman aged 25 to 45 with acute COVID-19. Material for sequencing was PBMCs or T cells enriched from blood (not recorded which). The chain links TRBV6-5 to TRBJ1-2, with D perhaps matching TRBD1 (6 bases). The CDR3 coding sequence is TGTGCCAGCAGTTACTCTGGACAGAGCTATGGCTACACCTTC. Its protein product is CASSYSGQSYGYTF.